Sequencing of this T cell receptor beta chain was carried out in a study of control samples from healthy donors and cancer patients. This clone was recorded only once. Clones were read by immunoSEQ multiplex PCR, and TCRdb kept only the in-frame ones, dropping some. The sample lists roughly 30,000 clones, around nine tenths seen once, with roughly 1.5% in the top ten. This clonotype was sampled from a woman aged 40 to 55 with lung cancer. What was sequenced was PBMCs.

CDR3 DNA: TGCAGCGTTGAAGGACCTGGGGGAGGCTACACCTTC. This translates into CSVEGPGGGYTF. This rearrangement joins TRBV29-1 to TRBJ1-2, with D possibly TRBD1 on 5 matching bases. This CDR3 region has 12 residues. Between the trimmed V and J ends, which lost 1 base and 8 bases, there was a span of 11 bases. In germline, CDR1 is SQVTM, CDR2 ANQGSEA.